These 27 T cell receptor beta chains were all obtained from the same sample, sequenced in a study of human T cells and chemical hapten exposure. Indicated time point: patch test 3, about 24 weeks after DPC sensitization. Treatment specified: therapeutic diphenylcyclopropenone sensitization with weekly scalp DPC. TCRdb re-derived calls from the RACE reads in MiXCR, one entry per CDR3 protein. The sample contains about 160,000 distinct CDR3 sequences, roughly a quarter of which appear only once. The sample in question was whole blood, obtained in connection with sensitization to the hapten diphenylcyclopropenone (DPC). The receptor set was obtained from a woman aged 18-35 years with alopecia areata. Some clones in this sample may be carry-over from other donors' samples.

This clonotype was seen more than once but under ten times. The CDR3 spells CAISGGPVVNTEAFF. The CDR3 DNA reads as TGTGCCATCAGTGGGGGGCCGGTGGTGAACACTGAAGCTTTCTTT. The rearrangement links TRBV10-3 to TRBJ1-1; tentatively, D is TRBD1 (6 bases). The CDR3 is 15 amino acids. V was cut by 4 bases and J by 0 bases, with 12 bases left in between. Germline lookup yields CDR1 ENHRY and CDR2 SYGVKD.

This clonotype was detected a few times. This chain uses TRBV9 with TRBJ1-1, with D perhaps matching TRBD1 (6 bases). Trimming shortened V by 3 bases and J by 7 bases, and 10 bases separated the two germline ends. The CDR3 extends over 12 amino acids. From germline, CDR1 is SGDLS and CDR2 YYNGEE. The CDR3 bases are TGTGCCAGCAGCGGACAGGAGAATGAAGCTTTCTTT. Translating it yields CASSGQENEAFF.

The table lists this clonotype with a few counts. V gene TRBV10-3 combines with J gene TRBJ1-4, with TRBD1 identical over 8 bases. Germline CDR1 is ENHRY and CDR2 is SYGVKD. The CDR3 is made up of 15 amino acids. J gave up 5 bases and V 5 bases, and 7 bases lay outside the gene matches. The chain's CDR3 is CAISPDRGQNEKLFF. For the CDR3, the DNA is TGTGCCATCAGTCCCGACAGGGGACAGAATGAAAAACTGTTTTTT.

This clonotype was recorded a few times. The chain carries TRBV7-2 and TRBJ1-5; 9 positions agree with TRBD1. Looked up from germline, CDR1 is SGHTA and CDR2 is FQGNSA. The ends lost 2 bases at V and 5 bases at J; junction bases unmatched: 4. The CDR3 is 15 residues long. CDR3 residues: CASSLTRDRDQPQHF. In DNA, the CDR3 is TGTGCCAGCAGCTTAACCCGGGACAGGGATCAGCCCCAGCATTTT. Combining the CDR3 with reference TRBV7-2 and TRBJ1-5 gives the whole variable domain GAGVSQSPSNKVTEKGKDVELRCDPISGHTALYWYRQSLGQGLEFLIYFQGNSAPDKSGLPSDRFSAERTGGSVSTLTIQRTQQEDSAVYLCASSLTRDRDQPQHFGDGTRLSIL.

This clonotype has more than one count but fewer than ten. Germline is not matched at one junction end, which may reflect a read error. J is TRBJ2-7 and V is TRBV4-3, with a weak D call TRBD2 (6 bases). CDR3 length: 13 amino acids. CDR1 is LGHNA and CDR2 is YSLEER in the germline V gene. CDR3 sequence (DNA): TGTGCCAGCAGCCCTCGGGAGACCTACGAGCAGTACTTC. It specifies CASSPRETYEQYF.

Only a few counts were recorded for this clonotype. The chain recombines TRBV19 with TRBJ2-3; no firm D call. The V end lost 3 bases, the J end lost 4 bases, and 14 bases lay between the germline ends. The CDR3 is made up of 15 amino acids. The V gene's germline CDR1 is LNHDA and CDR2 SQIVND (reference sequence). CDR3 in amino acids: CASSIFGGEPDTQYF. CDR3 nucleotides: TGTGCCAGTAGTATTTTTGGTGGAGAGCCAGATACGCAGTATTTT.

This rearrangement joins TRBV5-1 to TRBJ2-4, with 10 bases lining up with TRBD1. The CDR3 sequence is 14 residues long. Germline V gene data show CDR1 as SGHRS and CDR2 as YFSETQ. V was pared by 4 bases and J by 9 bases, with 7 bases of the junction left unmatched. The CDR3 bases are TGCGCCAGCAGCAGGGGGACAGGGGATGGCATTCAGTACTTC. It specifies CASSRGTGDGIQYF.

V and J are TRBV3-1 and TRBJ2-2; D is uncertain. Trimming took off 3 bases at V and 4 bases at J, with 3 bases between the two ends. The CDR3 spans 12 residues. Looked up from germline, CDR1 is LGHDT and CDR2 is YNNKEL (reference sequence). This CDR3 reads CASSQGTGELFF. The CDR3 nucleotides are TGTGCCAGCAGCCAGGGCACCGGGGAGCTGTTTTTT. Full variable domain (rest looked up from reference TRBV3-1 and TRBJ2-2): DTAVSQTPKYLVTQMGNDKSIKCEQNLGHDTMYWYKQDSKKFLKIMFSYNNKELIINETVPNRFSPKSPDKAHLNLHINSLELGDSAVYFCASSQGTGELFFGEGSRLTVL.

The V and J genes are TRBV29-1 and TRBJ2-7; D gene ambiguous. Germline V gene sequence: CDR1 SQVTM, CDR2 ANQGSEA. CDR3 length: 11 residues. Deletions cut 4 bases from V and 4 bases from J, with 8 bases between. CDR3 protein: CSVGWGYEQYF. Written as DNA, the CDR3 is TGCAGCGTTGGGTGGGGTTACGAGCAGTACTTC.

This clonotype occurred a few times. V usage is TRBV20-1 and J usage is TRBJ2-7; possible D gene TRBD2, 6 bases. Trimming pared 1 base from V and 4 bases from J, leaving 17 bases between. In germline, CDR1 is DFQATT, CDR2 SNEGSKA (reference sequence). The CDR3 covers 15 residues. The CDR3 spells CSARGKSRGGYEQYF. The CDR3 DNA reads TGCAGTGCTAGAGGGAAGTCGCGGGGAGGTTACGAGCAGTACTTC.

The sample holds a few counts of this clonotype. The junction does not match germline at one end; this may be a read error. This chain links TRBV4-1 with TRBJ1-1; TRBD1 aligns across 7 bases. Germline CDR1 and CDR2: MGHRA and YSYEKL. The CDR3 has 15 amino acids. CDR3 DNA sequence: TGCGCCGGCAGCCAAGAGGGCAGGGGGGGATTTGAAGCTTTCTTT. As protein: CAGSQEGRGGFEAFF.

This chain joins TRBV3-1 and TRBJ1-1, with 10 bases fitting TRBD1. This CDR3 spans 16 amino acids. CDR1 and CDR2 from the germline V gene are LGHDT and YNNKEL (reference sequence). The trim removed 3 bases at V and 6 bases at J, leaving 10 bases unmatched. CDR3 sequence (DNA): TGTGCCAGCAGCCACGGCTCCGGGACAGGGGAGGCTGAAGCTTTCTTT. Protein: CASSHGSGTGEAEAFF. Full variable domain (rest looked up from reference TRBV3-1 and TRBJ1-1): DTAVSQTPKYLVTQMGNDKSIKCEQNLGHDTMYWYKQDSKKFLKIMFSYNNKELIINETVPNRFSPKSPDKAHLNLHINSLELGDSAVYFCASSHGSGTGEAEAFFGQGTRLTVV.

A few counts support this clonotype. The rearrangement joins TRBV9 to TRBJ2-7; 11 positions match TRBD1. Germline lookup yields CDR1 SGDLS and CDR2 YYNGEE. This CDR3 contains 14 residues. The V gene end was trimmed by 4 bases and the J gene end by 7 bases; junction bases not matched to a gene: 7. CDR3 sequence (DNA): TGTGCCAGCAGCTACGGGGACAGGGGGAATGAGCAGTACTTC. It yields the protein CASSYGDRGNEQYF.

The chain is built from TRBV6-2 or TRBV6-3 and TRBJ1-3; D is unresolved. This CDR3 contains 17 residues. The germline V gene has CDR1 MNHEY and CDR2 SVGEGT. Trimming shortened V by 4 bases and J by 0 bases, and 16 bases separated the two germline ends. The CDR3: CASSFDTRRGSGNTIYF. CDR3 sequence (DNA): TGTGCCAGCAGTTTCGACACCCGACGCGGCTCTGGAAACACCATATATTTT.

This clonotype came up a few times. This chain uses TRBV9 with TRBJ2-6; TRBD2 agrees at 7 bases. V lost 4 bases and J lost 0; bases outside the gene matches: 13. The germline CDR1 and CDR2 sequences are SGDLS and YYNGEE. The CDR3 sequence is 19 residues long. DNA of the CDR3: TGTGCCAGCAGCTCCGAGGGCAGCGGGGCAAACTCTGGGGCCAACGTCCTGACTTTC. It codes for CASSSEGSGANSGANVLTF.

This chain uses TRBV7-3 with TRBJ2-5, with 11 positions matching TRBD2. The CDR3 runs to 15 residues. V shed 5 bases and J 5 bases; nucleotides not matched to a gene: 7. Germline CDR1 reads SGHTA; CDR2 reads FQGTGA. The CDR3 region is CASSPIAGGGETQYF. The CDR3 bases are TGTGCCAGCAGCCCCATAGCGGGAGGGGGCGAGACCCAGTACTTC.

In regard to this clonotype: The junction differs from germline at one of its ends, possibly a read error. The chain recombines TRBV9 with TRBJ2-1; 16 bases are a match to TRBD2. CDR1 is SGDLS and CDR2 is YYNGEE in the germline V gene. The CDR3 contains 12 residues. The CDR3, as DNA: TGTGCCAGCAGCCCCGGGACTAGCGGGGGGGGCTTC. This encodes CASSPGTSGGGF.

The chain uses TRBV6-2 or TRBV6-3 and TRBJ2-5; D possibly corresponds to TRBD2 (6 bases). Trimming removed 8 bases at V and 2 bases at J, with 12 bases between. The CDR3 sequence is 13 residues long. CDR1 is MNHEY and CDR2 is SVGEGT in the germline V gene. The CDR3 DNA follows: TGTGCCAGCTTGGAGGGTGGTCAAGAGACCCAGTACTTC. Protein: CASLEGGQETQYF.

The CDR3 spells CASSYSEIIEKLFF. The CDR3 DNA sequence: TGTGCCAGCAGTTACTCGGAAATAATTGAAAAACTGTTTTTT. The chain combines TRBV6-6 with TRBJ1-4, with unresolved D. The CDR3 consists of 14 residues. The V and J ends lost 0 bases and 7 bases respectively, with 9 bases between them. Germline V gene sequence: CDR1 MNHNY, CDR2 SVGAGI (reference sequence).

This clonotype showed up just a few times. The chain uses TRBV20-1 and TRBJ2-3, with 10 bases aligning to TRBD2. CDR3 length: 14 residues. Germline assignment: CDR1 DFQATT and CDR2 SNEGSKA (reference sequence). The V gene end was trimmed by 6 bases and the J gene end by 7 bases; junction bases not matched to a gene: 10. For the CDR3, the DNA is TGCAGTGCGCTCTCGACTAGCGGGCTCCATACGCAGTATTTT. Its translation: CSALSTSGLHTQYF.

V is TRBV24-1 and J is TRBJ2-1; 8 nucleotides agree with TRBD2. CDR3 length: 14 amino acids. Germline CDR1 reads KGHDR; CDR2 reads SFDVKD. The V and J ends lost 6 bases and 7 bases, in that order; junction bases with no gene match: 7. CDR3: CATSQAGAKNEQFF. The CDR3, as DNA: TGTGCCACCAGTCAAGCGGGGGCCAAAAATGAGCAGTTCTTC.

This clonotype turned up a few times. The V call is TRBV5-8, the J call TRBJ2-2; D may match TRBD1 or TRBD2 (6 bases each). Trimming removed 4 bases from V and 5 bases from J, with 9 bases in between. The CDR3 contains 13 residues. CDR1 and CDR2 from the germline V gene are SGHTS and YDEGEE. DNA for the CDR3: TGTGCCAGCAGCCAAGGGGGGACCGGGGAGCTGTTTTTT. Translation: CASSQGGTGELFF.

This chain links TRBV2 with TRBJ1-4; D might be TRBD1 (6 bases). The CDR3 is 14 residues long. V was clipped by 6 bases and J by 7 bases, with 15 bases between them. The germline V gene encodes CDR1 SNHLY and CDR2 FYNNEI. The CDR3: CASRVQGSGEKLFF. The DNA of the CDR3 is TGTGCCAGCAGAGTACAGGGCTCGGGTGAAAAACTGTTTTTT.

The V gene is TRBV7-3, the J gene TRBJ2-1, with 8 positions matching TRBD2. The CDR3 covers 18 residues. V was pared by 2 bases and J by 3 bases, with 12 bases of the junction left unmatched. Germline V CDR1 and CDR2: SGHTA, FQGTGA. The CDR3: CASSLGALAGLFYNEQFF. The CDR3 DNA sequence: TGTGCCAGCAGCTTAGGGGCCTTAGCGGGACTATTCTACAATGAGCAGTTCTTC. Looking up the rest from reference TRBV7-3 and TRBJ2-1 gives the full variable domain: GAGVSQTPSNKVTEKGKYVELRCDPISGHTALYWYRQSLGQGPEFLIYFQGTGAADDSGLPNDRFFAVRPEGSVSTLKIQRTERGDSAVYLCASSLGALAGLFYNEQFFGPGTRLTVL.

The CDR3 is CASSIRTGEGEQYF. The CDR3 bases are TGTGCCAGTAGTATCCGGACAGGGGAAGGCGAGCAGTACTTC. V and J are TRBV19 and TRBJ2-7; 9 bases map to TRBD1. Germline V gene lookup returns CDR1 LNHDA and CDR2 SQIVND (reference sequence). The CDR3 loop spans 14 amino acids. With V trimmed by 3 bases and J by 6 bases, 6 bases remained unmatched.

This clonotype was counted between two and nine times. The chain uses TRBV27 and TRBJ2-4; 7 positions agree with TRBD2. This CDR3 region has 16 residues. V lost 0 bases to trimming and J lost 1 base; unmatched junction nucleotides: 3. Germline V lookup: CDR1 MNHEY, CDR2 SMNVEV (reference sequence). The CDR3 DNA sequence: TGTGCCAGCAGTTTATCGGGAGGGATGGCCAAAAACATTCAGTACTTC. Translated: CASSLSGGMAKNIQYF.

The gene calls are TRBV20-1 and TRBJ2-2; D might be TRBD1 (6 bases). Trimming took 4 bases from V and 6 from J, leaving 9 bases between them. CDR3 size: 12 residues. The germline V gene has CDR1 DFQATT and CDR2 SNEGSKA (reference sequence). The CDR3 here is CSATGEPGELFF. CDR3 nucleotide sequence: TGCAGTGCTACAGGGGAGCCCGGGGAGCTGTTTTTT.